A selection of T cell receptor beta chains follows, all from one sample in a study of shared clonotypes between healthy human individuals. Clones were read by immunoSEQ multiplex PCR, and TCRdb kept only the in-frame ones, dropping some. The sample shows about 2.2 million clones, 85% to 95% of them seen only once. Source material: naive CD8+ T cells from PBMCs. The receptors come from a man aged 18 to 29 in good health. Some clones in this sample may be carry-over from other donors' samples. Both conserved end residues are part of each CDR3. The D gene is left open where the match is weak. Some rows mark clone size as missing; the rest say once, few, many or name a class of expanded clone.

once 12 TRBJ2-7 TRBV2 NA CASSFYRGEQYF TGTGCCAGCAGTTTTTATAGAGGCGAGCAGTACTTC
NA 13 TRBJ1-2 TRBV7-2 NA CASSQGNLWGYTF TGTGCCAGCAGCCAGGGAAACCTGTGGGGCTACACCTTC
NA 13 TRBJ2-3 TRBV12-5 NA CASGLALTDTQYF TGTGCTAGTGGTTTGGCTCTCACAGATACGCAGTATTTT
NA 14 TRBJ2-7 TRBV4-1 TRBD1 CASSPRDRFDEQYF TGCGCCAGCAGCCCCCGGGACAGGTTCGACGAGCAGTACTTC
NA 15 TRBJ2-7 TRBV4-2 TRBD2 CASSPRTSGTDEQYF TGTGCCAGCAGCCCCCGGACTAGCGGGACGGACGAGCAGTACTTC
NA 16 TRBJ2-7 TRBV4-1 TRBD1 CASSQDWGQATYEQYF TGCGCCAGCAGCCAAGATTGGGGACAGGCGACCTACGAGCAGTACTTC
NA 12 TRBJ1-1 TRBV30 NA CAWSVTGFEAFF TGTGCCTGGAGTGTCACGGGATTTGAAGCTTTCTTT
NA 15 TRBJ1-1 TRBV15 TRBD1 CATSFQWTGQTEAFF TGTGCCACCAGCTTTCAGTGGACAGGTCAAACTGAAGCTTTCTTT
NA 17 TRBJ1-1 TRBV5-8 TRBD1 CASSPRTGLKTNTEAFF TGTGCCAGCAGCCCACGGACAGGGCTGAAAACTAACACTGAAGCTTTCTTT
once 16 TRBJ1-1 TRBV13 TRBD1 CASSNSGTGGTFEAFF TGTGCCAGCAGCAATTCCGGGACAGGCGGGACCTTCGAAGCTTTCTTT
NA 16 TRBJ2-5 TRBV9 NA CASSVEARVPQETQYF TGTGCCAGCAGCGTAGAGGCTCGGGTACCCCAAGAGACCCAGTACTTC
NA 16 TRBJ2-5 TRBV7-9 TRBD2 CASSPLAGGTQETQYF TGTGCCAGCAGCCCCTTGGCGGGAGGAACTCAAGAGACCCAGTACTTC
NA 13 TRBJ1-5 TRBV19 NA CASSISGIQPQHF TGTGCCAGTAGTATTTCCGGGATTCAGCCCCAGCATTTT
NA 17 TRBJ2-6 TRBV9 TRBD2 CASDRGDGMAGANVLTF TGTGCCAGTGATCGGGGGGACGGTATGGCTGGGGCCAACGTCCTGACTTTC
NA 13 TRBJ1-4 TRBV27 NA CASRGRLGEKLFF TGTGCCTCACGGGGGCGCCTCGGGGAAAAACTGTTTTTT
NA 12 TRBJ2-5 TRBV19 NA CARGGVQETQYF TGTGCCAGAGGGGGGGTTCAAGAGACCCAGTACTTC
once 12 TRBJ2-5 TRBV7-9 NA CASSLELETQYF TGTGCCAGCAGCTTAGAACTAGAGACCCAGTACTTC
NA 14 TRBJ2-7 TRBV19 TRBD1 CASSLGQGPYEQYF TGTGCCAGTAGTCTAGGACAGGGACCCTACGAGCAGTACTTC
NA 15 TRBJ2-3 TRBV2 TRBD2 CASRGSGTSGDTQYF TGTGCCAGCAGGGGGTCCGGGACTAGTGGGGATACGCAGTATTTT
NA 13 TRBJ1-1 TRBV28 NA CASSFRPISEAFF TGTGCCAGCAGTTTTCGACCAATTTCTGAAGCTTTCTTT
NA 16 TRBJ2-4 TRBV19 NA CASSIGPAGSKNIQYF TGTGCCAGTAGTATAGGGCCAGCGGGTTCCAAAAACATTCAGTACTTC
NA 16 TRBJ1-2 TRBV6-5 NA CASSYSKGGEDYGYTF TGTGCCAGCAGTTACTCTAAGGGGGGCGAGGACTATGGCTACACCTTC
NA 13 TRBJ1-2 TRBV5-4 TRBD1 CASRRTGDYGYTF TGTGCCAGCAGACGAACAGGGGACTATGGCTACACCTTC
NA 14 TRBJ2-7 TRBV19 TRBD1 CASRPGQGSYEQYF TGTGCCAGTAGACCGGGACAGGGATCCTACGAGCAGTACTTC
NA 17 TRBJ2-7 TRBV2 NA CASGQKQETALSYEQYF TGTGCCAGCGGACAGAAACAGGAGACAGCCCTCTCCTACGAGCAGTACTTC
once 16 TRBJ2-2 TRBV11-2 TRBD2 CASSSRGAGGSGELFF TGTGCCAGCAGCTCCCGTGGAGCGGGAGGATCCGGGGAGCTGTTTTTT
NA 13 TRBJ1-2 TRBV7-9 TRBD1 CASSHGTGYGYTF TGTGCCAGCAGCCACGGGACAGGGTATGGCTACACCTTC
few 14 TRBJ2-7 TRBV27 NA CASALVGGPPEQYF TGTGCCAGCGCCCTTGTCGGGGGGCCCCCCGAGCAGTACTTC
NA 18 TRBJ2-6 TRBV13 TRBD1 CASSPMDREISGANVLTF TGTGCCAGCAGTCCGATGGACAGGGAGATCTCTGGGGCCAACGTCCTGACTTTC
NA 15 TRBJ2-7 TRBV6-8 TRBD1 CASSQPRDSQYEQYF TGTGCCAGCAGTCAACCACGGGACAGTCAATACGAGCAGTACTTC
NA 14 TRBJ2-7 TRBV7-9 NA CASSQTRGPREQYF TGTGCCAGCAGCCAAACACGGGGGCCTCGAGAGCAGTACTTC
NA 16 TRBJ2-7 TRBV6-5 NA CASSSPQRRASYEQYF TGTGCCAGCAGTTCCCCCCAGCGGAGGGCGTCCTACGAGCAGTACTTC
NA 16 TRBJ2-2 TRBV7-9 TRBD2 CASSFGLAGETGELFF TGTGCCAGCAGCTTCGGACTAGCGGGAGAGACCGGGGAGCTGTTTTTT
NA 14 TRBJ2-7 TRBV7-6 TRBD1 CASSLRAGGNEQYF TGTGCCAGCAGCTTAAGGGCAGGGGGTAACGAGCAGTACTTC
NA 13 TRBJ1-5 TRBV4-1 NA CASSPLTDQPQHF TGCGCCAGCAGCCCCCTCACGGATCAGCCCCAGCATTTT
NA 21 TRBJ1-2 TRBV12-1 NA CASSRGRTGRPYLFTNYGYTF TGTGCCAGCAGCCGAGGAAGGACGGGCCGCCCATACCTTTTCACTAACTATGGCTACACCTTC
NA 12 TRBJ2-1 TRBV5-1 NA CASTVEGNEQFF TGCGCCAGCACCGTGGAGGGGAATGAGCAGTTCTTC
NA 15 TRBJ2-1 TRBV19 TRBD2 CASRRWEGPYNEQFF TGTGCCAGTAGGAGGTGGGAGGGACCCTACAATGAGCAGTTCTTC
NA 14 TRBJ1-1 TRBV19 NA CASSPPSSHTEAFF TGTGCCAGTAGTCCGCCATCGTCCCACACTGAAGCTTTCTTT
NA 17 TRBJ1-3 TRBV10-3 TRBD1 CAISEKGQGSSGNTIYF TGTGCCATCAGTGAGAAGGGACAGGGGAGCTCTGGAAACACCATATATTTT
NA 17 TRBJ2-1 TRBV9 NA CASSVDNGVGPYNEQFF TGTGCCAGCAGCGTAGATAACGGAGTGGGCCCTTACAATGAGCAGTTCTTC
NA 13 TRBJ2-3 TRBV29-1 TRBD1 CRASGTGEDTQYF TGCAGAGCCTCCGGGACAGGGGAAGATACGCAGTATTTT
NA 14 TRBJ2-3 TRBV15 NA CATSRPGWADTQYF TGTGCCACCAGCAGACCGGGGTGGGCAGATACGCAGTATTTT
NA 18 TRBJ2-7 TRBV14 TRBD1 CASSHNTRQGASSYEQYF TGTGCCAGCAGCCATAACACCCGACAGGGGGCAAGCTCCTACGAGCAGTACTTC
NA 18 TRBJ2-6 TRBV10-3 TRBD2 CAIRVLAGGSSGANVLTF TGTGCCATCCGGGTACTAGCGGGAGGGAGCTCTGGGGCCAACGTCCTGACTTTC
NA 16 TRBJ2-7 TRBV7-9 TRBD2 CASSFPTSGSRYEQYF TGTGCCAGCAGCTTCCCCACTAGCGGGAGTCGGTACGAGCAGTACTTC
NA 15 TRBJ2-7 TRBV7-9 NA CASSSTGQPNYEQYF TGTGCCAGCAGCTCGACAGGACAGCCTAACTACGAGCAGTACTTC
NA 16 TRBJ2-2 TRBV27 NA CASSLWAPAPTGELFF TGTGCCAGCAGCTTATGGGCCCCGGCCCCCACCGGGGAGCTGTTTTTT